This TCR beta chain derives from a study of T cell responses to AZD1222 COVID-19 vaccine (dated by TCRdb to about 2021). Broadly, across the study: TCR sequencing was performed for some 250 trial participants, of whom about 210 were given two doses of AZD1222 and some 25 were given two doses of MenACWY control vaccine. Trial participants were enrolled by age into subgroups of 18-55, 56-69 and 70-plus years, and roughly 160, 29 and 62 TCR-sequenced participants, respectively, were included in these subgroups. The investigation overall reported the following: A significant rise in spike-specific TCR breadth and depth was observed after two AZD1222 doses relative to day 0 and relative to MenACWY recipients. Nearly half of unique spike-specific TCRs reportedly recognized epitopes outside regions mutated in the B.1.351 and B.1.1.7 variants. Only five or six AZD1222 recipients were SARS-CoV-2 seropositive at baseline, limiting conclusions about previously exposed vaccinees. In the small 56-69-year group, the increase in depth fell short of significance, most likely because of low power. The whole spike protein was spanned by vaccine-associated CD4 TCRs, and dominant responses were seen in regions 160-218 and 743-854. Most participants were white British and females outnumbered males, and the authors suggested that clonal diversity may have been underestimated. No day 14 peak-response samples were available, so repertoires were characterized only after the peak T cell response.

The time point label corresponds to: baseline before first vaccination. The treatment or condition label on this specimen signifies: meningococcal conjugate vaccine given as trial control. Vaccinee samples were obtained from the UK trials COV001 and COV002, which included a single-blind randomized controlled phase 2/3 trial of AZD1222 (ChAdOx1 nCoV-19) in healthy adults. Trial participant PBMC samples were collected at day 0 and day 28 after the second dose for TCRbeta chain sequencing. The CDR3 regions of human TCRbeta chains were analyzed by immunosequencing. In the original analysis: TCRs in the repertoires were matched against a reference library of SARS-CoV-2-specific TCRs that had been generated with the MIRA antigen-specificity platform. Breadth meant the fraction of unique TCRs that were SARS-CoV-2-associated, whereas depth meant the fraction of total T cells that were SARS-CoV-2-associated. Using the MIRA data, each spike-specific TCR was mapped to the spike region that the TCR reacts to and placed in a CD4 or CD8 class. Log10-transformed breadth and depth values were compared by one-way ANOVA with Sidak's multiple comparisons tests. TCRdb took this table from immuneACCESS and kept in-frame rearrangements with V and J called. Such tables lack part of the clones; where checked against another copy, unresolved V genes explain under half of the gap, and the rest is unexplained. Clonal size and the V and J genes are those of that table, whereas D and trimming came from the DNA. The sample data list 80,000 or so clones, and 80% to 95% of these were observed just once. The top ten clones comprise 4.5% to 5.5% of the sample.

According to the germline V gene (reference sequence), CDR1 reads GTSNPN and CDR2 reads SVGIG. Spanning cysteine to phenylalanine, the CDR3 consists of 14 amino acids. Of all the DNA, just the CDR3 is kept, 42 bases in frame from base 1. Between the V and J ends, shortened by 2 bases and 0 bases respectively, the junction contains 5 bases. Concerning this clone: Its antigen is unknown. Within one base of it there is no much larger clone, and no base qualities were kept.

The sequence joins TRBV30 to TRBJ2-6; the D gene lacks a confident call. This TCR was sampled from an adult in good health. The specimen was peripheral blood, collected on day 0 of MenACWY control vaccination. DNA sequence: TGTGCCTGGAGTCGTCTCTCTGGGGCCAACGTCCTGACTTTC. This translates into CAWSRLSGANVLTF.